These 32 T cell receptor beta chains came from one sample sequenced in a study of shared clonotypes between healthy human individuals. Produced via immunoSEQ multiplex PCR; TCRdb's table is partial and in-frame only. The sample shows around 1.6 million clones, 95% to 99% of them seen only once. The material sequenced was naive CD4+ T cells sorted from blood. Subset defined: CD45RA+ positively selected. The receptors shown here come from a man aged 25 to 40 in good health.

This rearrangement joins TRBV11-2 to TRBJ2-1, with a weak D call TRBD2 (6 bases). The CDR3 has 15 residues. Germline CDR1 reads SGHAT; CDR2 reads FQNNGV. Deletions cut 5 bases from V and 3 bases from J, with 14 bases between. CDR3 coding DNA: TGTGCCAGCAGCGGAGGTAGCGGTTTCTACAATGAGCAGTTCTTC. It yields the protein CASSGGSGFYNEQFF.

CDR3: CASSYRVAGNTIYF. The CDR3 nucleotides are TGTGCCAGCAGCTACAGGGTTGCTGGAAACACCATATATTTT. This chain uses TRBV11-2 with TRBJ1-3; tentatively, D is TRBD1 (6 bases). CDR1 SGHAT and CDR2 FQNNGV come from the germline V gene. The V gene lost 4 bases and the J gene lost 2 bases, with 9 bases spanning the gap. The CDR3 runs to 14 residues.

V and J are TRBV28 and TRBJ2-2, with D maybe TRBD2 (6 bases). Trimming cost V 6 bases and J 0 bases, with 17 bases left between them. Germline CDR1 and CDR2: MDHEN and SYDVKM. The CDR3 is 17 amino acids. CDR3 protein: CASRENGGTANTGELFF. The CDR3 DNA follows: TGTGCCAGCAGGGAAAACGGCGGGACCGCGAACACCGGGGAGCTGTTTTTT.

The chain recombines TRBV5-6 with TRBJ2-3; tentatively, D is TRBD2 (6 bases). CDR1 is SGHDT, CDR2 YYEEEE, per germline. The CDR3 totals 14 residues. V lost 0 bases, J lost 8 bases, and 13 bases lay in between. The DNA of the CDR3 is TGTGCCAGCAGCTTGGACTCCCGGAGGGGTACGCAGTATTTT. It is translated as CASSLDSRRGTQYF.

A single count supports this clone. This sequence joins TRBV10-3 and TRBJ1-1, with D perhaps TRBD1 (6 bases). CDR3 length: 15 amino acids. Germline CDR1 reads ENHRY; CDR2 reads SYGVKD. Trimming removed 6 bases from V and 3 bases from J, with 17 bases in between. CDR3 in amino acids: CAISPREGVDTEAFF. The CDR3 DNA follows: TGTGCCATCAGCCCTAGGGAGGGGGTCGACACTGAAGCTTTCTTT.

With respect to this clone: Other DNA variants within this sample encode the same CDR3. This chain uses TRBV7-6 with TRBJ2-3; D remains unclear. This CDR3 comprises 15 residues. V lost 0 bases, J lost 2 bases, and 9 bases lay in between. Germline V lookup: CDR1 SGHVS, CDR2 FNYEAQ. CDR3 loop: CASSLADGSTDTQYF. CDR3 nucleotides: TGTGCCAGCAGCTTAGCGGACGGCTCCACAGATACGCAGTATTTT.

The chain has TRBV29-1 and TRBJ1-2, with D unclear. The CDR3 is made up of 11 amino acids. V lost 4 bases to trimming and J lost 0 bases, with 3 bases between them. The germline CDR1 and CDR2 sequences are SQVTM and ANQGSEA. In DNA form, the CDR3 reads TGCAGCGTTGCATCTAACTATGGCTACACCTTC. It specifies CSVASNYGYTF. Full variable domain (outside the CDR3, taken from reference TRBV29-1 and TRBJ1-2): SAVISQKPSRDICQRGTSLTIQCQVDSQVTMMFWYRQQPGQSLTLIATANQGSEATYESGFVIDKFPISRPNLTFSTLTVSNMSPEDSSIYLCSVASNYGYTFGSGTRLTVV.

This clone appeared a single time. The chain couples TRBV7-2 to TRBJ2-7; 12 nucleotides align to TRBD2. The CDR3 covers 17 residues. The germline CDR1 and CDR2 sequences are SGHTA and FQGNSA. The V and J ends lost 1 base and 7 bases, in that order; junction bases with no gene match: 11. The CDR3 reads CASSLGLAGVSWGEQYF. The CDR3 region has the DNA TGTGCCAGCAGCTTAGGACTAGCGGGAGTGAGTTGGGGTGAGCAGTACTTC.

The chain couples TRBV19 to TRBJ2-2; TRBD1 matches at 9 bases. V was clipped by 5 bases and J by 1 base; unmatched bases: 5. Germline assignment: CDR1 LNHDA and CDR2 SQIVND (reference sequence). The length of the CDR3 is 16 residues. The CDR3 DNA reads TGTGCCAGTAGTGCAGGACAGGGGTGGAACACCGGGGAGCTGTTTTTT. This codes for CASSAGQGWNTGELFF.

The V and J genes are TRBV11-3 and TRBJ2-1; no reliable D call. Trimming pared 4 bases from V and 6 bases from J, leaving 7 bases between. The CDR3 is 12 amino acids. Germline lookup yields CDR1 SGHNT and CDR2 YENEEA. The CDR3 loop reads CASSSTGNEQFF. The CDR3, as DNA: TGTGCCAGCAGCTCAACCGGCAATGAGCAGTTCTTC.

The V gene is TRBV19, the J gene TRBJ2-1; TRBD1 might be the D (6 bases). CDR3 length: 14 residues. CDR1 and CDR2 (germline): LNHDA, SQIVND (reference sequence). Trimming removed 1 base at V and 8 bases at J, with 12 bases between. In DNA, the CDR3 is TGTGCCAGTAGTATAGCTACCCAGGGGTATGAGCAGTTCTTC. Protein: CASSIATQGYEQFF.

This chain joins TRBV27 and TRBJ2-3; 12 bases line up with TRBD1. CDR1 is MNHEY, CDR2 SMNVEV, per germline (reference sequence). With 6 bases clipped from V and 2 bases from J, the junction kept 9 bases outside the gene matches. CDR3 length equals 17 residues. In DNA, the CDR3 is TGTGCCAGCAGCCCGGGACAGGGGGCGCCAACCACAGATACGCAGTATTTT. This sequence encodes CASSPGQGAPTTDTQYF.

This chain connects TRBV5-1 to TRBJ1-1; 7 bases match TRBD1. The CDR3 is 15 residues long. In germline, CDR1 is SGHRS, CDR2 YFSETQ. V gave up 4 bases and J gave up 0 bases; unmatched junction bases: 6. The CDR3, as DNA: TGCGCCAGCAGCGGATCGGGACAGATGAACACTGAAGCTTTCTTT. Translation: CASSGSGQMNTEAFF.

The chain has TRBV29-1 and TRBJ1-2; D is ambiguous. The CDR3 covers 9 residues. V shed 4 bases and J shed 6 bases, with 3 bases lying between them. Germline V gene data show CDR1 as SQVTM and CDR2 as ANQGSEA. The CDR3 bases are TGCAGCGTTGTTAATGGCTACACCTTC. Translation: CSVVNGYTF. The variable domain in full, with the rest retrieved from reference TRBV29-1 and TRBJ1-2, is SAVISQKPSRDICQRGTSLTIQCQVDSQVTMMFWYRQQPGQSLTLIATANQGSEATYESGFVIDKFPISRPNLTFSTLTVSNMSPEDSSIYLCSVVNGYTFGSGTRLTVV.

Comments on this clone: Other DNA sequences in this specimen translate into the identical CDR3. The chain links TRBV28 to TRBJ2-7, with 7 bases that match TRBD2. Germline V gene data show CDR1 as MDHEN and CDR2 as SYDVKM. CDR3 length: 14 amino acids. The J segment lost 0 bases and the V segment lost 3 bases, leaving 2 bases of the junction unmatched. The CDR3 sequence: CASSLRTSSYEQYF. As DNA, the CDR3 is TGTGCCAGCAGTTTGCGGACTAGCTCCTACGAGCAGTACTTC.

This rearrangement joins TRBV9 to TRBJ2-1; TRBD1 aligns across 9 bases. CDR1 is SGDLS, CDR2 YYNGEE, per germline. The length of the CDR3 is 15 residues. After removal of 4 bases from V and 6 bases from J, the junction contained 8 bases not matched to a gene. The CDR3 loop reads CASSSTGTGINEQFF. The CDR3 coding sequence is TGTGCCAGCAGCTCTACCGGGACAGGGATCAATGAGCAGTTCTTC.

This clone was recorded once. CDR3: CASSQDMGSEQYF. The CDR3 DNA reads TGCGCCAGCAGCCAAGATATGGGGAGCGAGCAGTACTTC. The chain recombines TRBV4-3 with TRBJ2-7; TRBD2 might be the D (5 bases). Germline V gene sequence: CDR1 LGHNA, CDR2 YSLEER. CDR3 length: 13 amino acids. With 0 bases removed from V and 6 bases from J, the gap between germline ends came to 9 bases.

V usage is TRBV5-1 and J usage is TRBJ1-4; 8 bases map to TRBD1. The V segment lost 7 bases and the J segment 8 bases; nucleotides outside the gene matches: 10. The CDR3 runs 14 residues. The germline V gene encodes CDR1 SGHRS and CDR2 YFSETQ. The CDR3 bases are TGCGCCAGCGGAATACAGGGGGTCGAAGAAAAACTGTTTTTT. This gives the protein CASGIQGVEEKLFF. The full variable domain, its missing parts supplied by reference TRBV5-1 and TRBJ1-4, is KAGVTQTPRYLIKTRGQQVTLSCSPISGHRSVSWYQQTPGQGLQFLFEYFSETQRNKGNFPGRFSGRQFSNSRSEMNVSTLELGDSALYLCASGIQGVEEKLFFGSGTQLSVL.

The chain combines TRBV29-1 with TRBJ1-1; D possibly corresponds to TRBD1 (5 bases). Germline V gene data show CDR1 as SQVTM and CDR2 as ANQGSEA. V was cut by 4 bases and J by 1 base, with 13 bases left in between. The length of the CDR3 is 14 residues. The CDR3 DNA is TGCAGCGTTGGGGGGGACTTGTGGAACACTGAAGCTTTCTTT. It yields the protein CSVGGDLWNTEAFF.

The rearrangement uses TRBV6-6 and TRBJ2-2, with D unclear. Germline values: CDR1 MNHNY, CDR2 SVGAGI (reference sequence). The CDR3 contains 15 residues. V was pared by 10 bases and J by 3 bases, with 18 bases between. As DNA, the CDR3 is TGTGCCACTCCTCGGCGGAAAGGAGACACCGGGGAGCTGTTTTTT. Its translation: CATPRRKGDTGELFF.

CDR3 sequence: CASSETGMEGEKLFF. In DNA form, the CDR3 reads TGTGCCAGCAGTGAAACAGGGATGGAAGGCGAAAAACTGTTTTTT. This chain uses TRBV6-1 with TRBJ1-4; D might be TRBD1 (6 bases). The CDR3 sequence is 15 residues long. V was cut by 2 bases and J by 8 bases, with 15 bases left in between. CDR1 and CDR2 (germline): MNHNS, SASEGT.

J is TRBJ2-7 and V is TRBV27; 9 bases align to TRBD2. J gave up 1 base and V 7 bases, and 5 bases lay outside the gene matches. The CDR3 loop spans 14 amino acids. Germline V gene data show CDR1 as MNHEY and CDR2 as SMNVEV (reference sequence). The CDR3 DNA follows: TGTGCCAGCAAACCGGGACTAGCATCCTACGAGCAGTACTTC. Its protein is CASKPGLASYEQYF.

This chain uses TRBV19 with TRBJ1-4; weak D call: TRBD1 (5 bases). CDR1 LNHDA and CDR2 SQIVND come from the germline V gene (reference sequence). With 5 bases removed from V and 7 bases from J, the gap between germline ends came to 14 bases. This CDR3 has 14 residues. The CDR3 DNA reads TGTGCCAGTAGTGTCACCGGGACGGGTGAAAAACTGTTTTTT. Translating gives CASSVTGTGEKLFF.

The V gene is TRBV5-1, the J gene TRBJ2-2, with D uncertain. The CDR3 runs to 16 residues. Per the germline V gene, CDR1 is SGHRS and CDR2 is YFSETQ. V lost 1 base and J lost 4, with 14 bases in between. CDR3 residues: CASSLRPAASTGELFF. DNA for the CDR3: TGCGCCAGCAGCTTGAGGCCGGCAGCTTCCACCGGGGAGCTGTTTTTT.

This chain uses TRBV10-3 with TRBJ2-1, with D tentatively TRBD2 (6 bases). This CDR3 comprises 12 residues. Germline values: CDR1 ENHRY, CDR2 SYGVKD. The ends were cut back, 9 bases at V and 1 base at J, with 7 bases in the middle. CDR3 sequence (DNA): TGTGCCATGCGGGGATCCTACAATGAGCAGTTCTTC. Its protein product is CAMRGSYNEQFF.

V is TRBV7-9 and J is TRBJ2-2, with 12 bases aligning to TRBD2. V dropped 2 bases and J dropped 0; count of bases not matched to a gene: 7. The CDR3 is 19 amino acids. CDR1 is SEHNR, CDR2 FQNEAQ, per germline (reference sequence). The CDR3 DNA follows: TGTGCCAGCAGCTTATGGCTAGCGGGAGGGTTCGCGAACACCGGGGAGCTGTTTTTT. It encodes CASSLWLAGGFANTGELFF.

The V gene is TRBV29-1, the J gene TRBJ2-7, with 7 nucleotides matching TRBD1. With V trimmed by 6 bases and J by 2 bases, 7 bases remained unmatched. Germline V gene data show CDR1 as SQVTM and CDR2 as ANQGSEA. The CDR3 has 13 residues. The CDR3 is CSVTGRVTYEQYF. The CDR3 coding sequence is TGCAGCGTGACAGGGAGAGTCACCTACGAGCAGTACTTC.

A single count supports this clone. The chain carries TRBV7-2 and TRBJ2-5, with 7 bases that match TRBD1. CDR1 and CDR2 from the germline V gene are SGHTA and FQGNSA. The V gene end was trimmed by 5 bases and the J gene end by 3 bases; junction bases not matched to a gene: 3. This CDR3 spans 13 amino acids. The CDR3 nucleotides are TGTGCCAGCAGCCCCGGGACAGAAGAGACCCAGTACTTC. Residues: CASSPGTEETQYF.

V and J are TRBV11-2 and TRBJ2-7; no clear D gene. The V end lost 5 bases, the J end lost 6 bases, and 8 bases lay between the germline ends. The CDR3 is 11 residues long. The V gene's germline CDR1 is SGHAT and CDR2 FQNNGV. CDR3 coding DNA: TGTGCCAGCAGCCTCACCTCCGAGCAGTACTTC. This gives the protein CASSLTSEQYF. The whole variable domain, filled in from reference TRBV11-2 and TRBJ2-7, reads EAGVAQSPRYKIIEKRQSVAFWCNPISGHATLYWYQQILGQGPKLLIQFQNNGVVDDSQLPKDRFSAERLKGVDSTLKIQPAKLEDSAVYLCASSLTSEQYFGPGTRLTVT.

The chain combines TRBV7-9 with TRBJ2-1; 11 bases fit TRBD2. J lost 4 bases, V lost 5 bases, and 7 bases had no gene match. Germline CDR1 and CDR2: SEHNR and FQNEAQ (reference sequence). The CDR3 has 16 amino acids. The DNA for the CDR3 is TGTGCCAGCAGCATAACTAGCGGGGGAGGGTACAATGAGCAGTTCTTC. Translated, it gives CASSITSGGGYNEQFF.

This rearrangement joins TRBV18 to TRBJ2-2; D not certain. The CDR3 length is 15 residues. V was pared by 2 bases and J by 1 base, with 8 bases between. Looked up from germline, CDR1 is KGHSH and CDR2 is LQKENI. CDR3 sequence reads: CASSPVKGNTGELFF. The CDR3 DNA follows: TGTGCCAGCTCACCAGTTAAGGGGAACACCGGGGAGCTGTTTTTT.

With regard to this clone: One end of the junction fails to match germline, which may point to a read error. Other DNA sequences within the sample encode an identical CDR3. This chain links TRBV5-1 with TRBJ2-2; D is unclear. This CDR3 has 11 residues. Per the germline V gene, CDR1 is SGHRS and CDR2 is YFSETQ. The CDR3 region is CASTKTGELFF. The CDR3 DNA reads as TGCGCCAGCACGAAAACCGGGGAGCTGTTTTTT.